The clone carrying this T cell receptor beta chain was recorded a few times. This specimen belongs to a study of blood T cells in healthy people across ages. The second PCR ran roughly 6 to 11 cycles with a sample-barcoded 5' primer and J-beta primers. TCRdb re-derived calls from the 5' RACE reads in MiXCR, one entry per CDR3 protein. The data show more than 550,000 distinct CDR3 sequences, 20% to 25% seen once. CDR3 size: 13 residues. Looked up from germline, CDR1 is LGHNA and CDR2 is YSLEER. Trimming took 3 bases from V and 6 from J; bases not matched to a gene: 1. The chain is built from TRBV4-3 and TRBJ2-7; 11 bases are shared with TRBD2. The sample comprised blood. The sequence was collected from a man aged 70-80 years in good health. In DNA form, the CDR3 reads TGCGCCAGCAGCCATCTAGCGGGAGGCGAGCAGTACGTC. The encoded protein is CASSHLAGGEQYV.